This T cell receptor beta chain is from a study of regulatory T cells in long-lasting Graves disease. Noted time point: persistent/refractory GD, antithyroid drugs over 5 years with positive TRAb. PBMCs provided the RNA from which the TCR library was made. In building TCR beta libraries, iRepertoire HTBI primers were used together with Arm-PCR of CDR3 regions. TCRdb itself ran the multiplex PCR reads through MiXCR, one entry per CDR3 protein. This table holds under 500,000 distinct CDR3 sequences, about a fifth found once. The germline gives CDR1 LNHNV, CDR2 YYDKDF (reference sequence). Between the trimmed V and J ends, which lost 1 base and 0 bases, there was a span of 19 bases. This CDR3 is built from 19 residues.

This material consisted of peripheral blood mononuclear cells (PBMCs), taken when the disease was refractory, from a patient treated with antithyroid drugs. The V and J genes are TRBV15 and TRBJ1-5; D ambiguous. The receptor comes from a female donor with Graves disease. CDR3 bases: TGTGCCACCAGCAGAGCCGGCGGACTTACGGGCGGTAGCAATCAGCCCCAGCATTTT. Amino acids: CATSRAGGLTGGSNQPQHF.